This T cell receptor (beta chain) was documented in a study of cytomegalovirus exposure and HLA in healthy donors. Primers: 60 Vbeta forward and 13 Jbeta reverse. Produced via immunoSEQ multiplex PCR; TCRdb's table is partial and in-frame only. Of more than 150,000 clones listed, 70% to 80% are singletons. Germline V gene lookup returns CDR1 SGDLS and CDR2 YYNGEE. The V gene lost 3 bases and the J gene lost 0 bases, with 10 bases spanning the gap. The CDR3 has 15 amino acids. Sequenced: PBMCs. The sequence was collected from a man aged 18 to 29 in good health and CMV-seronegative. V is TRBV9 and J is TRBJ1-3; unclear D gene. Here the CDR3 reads CASSAEGLSGNTIYF. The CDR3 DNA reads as TGTGCCAGCAGCGCCGAAGGACTCTCTGGAAACACCATATATTTT.